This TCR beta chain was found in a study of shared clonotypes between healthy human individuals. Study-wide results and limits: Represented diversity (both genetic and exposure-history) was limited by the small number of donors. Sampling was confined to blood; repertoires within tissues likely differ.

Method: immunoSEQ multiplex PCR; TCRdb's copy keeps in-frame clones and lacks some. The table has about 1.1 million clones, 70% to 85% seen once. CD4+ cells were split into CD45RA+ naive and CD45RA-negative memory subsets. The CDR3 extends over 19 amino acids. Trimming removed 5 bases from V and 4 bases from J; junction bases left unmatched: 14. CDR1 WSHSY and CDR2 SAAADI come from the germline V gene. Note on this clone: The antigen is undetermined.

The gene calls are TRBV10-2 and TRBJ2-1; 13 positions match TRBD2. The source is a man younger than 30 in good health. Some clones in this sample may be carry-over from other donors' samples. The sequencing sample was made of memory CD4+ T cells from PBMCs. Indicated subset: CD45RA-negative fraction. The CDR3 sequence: CASSRTGTSGNGKYNEQFF. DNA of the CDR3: TGCGCCAGCAGTCGCACCGGGACTAGCGGGAACGGGAAGTACAATGAGCAGTTCTTC.